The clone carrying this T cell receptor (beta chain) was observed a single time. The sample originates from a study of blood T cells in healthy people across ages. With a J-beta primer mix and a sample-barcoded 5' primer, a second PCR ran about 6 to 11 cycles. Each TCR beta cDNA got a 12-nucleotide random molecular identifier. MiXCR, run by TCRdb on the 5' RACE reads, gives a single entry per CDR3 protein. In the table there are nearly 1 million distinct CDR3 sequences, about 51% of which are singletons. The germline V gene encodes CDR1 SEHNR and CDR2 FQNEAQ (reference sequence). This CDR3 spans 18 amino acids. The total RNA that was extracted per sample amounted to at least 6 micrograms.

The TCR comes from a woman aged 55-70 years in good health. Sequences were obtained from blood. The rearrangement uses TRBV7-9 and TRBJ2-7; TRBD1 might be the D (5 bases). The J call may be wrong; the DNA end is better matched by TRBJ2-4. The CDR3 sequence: CASSFPRGRNQAKNIQYF. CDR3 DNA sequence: TGTGCCAGCAGCTTCCCTAGGGGTCGAAACCAAGCCAAAAACATTCAGTACTTC.